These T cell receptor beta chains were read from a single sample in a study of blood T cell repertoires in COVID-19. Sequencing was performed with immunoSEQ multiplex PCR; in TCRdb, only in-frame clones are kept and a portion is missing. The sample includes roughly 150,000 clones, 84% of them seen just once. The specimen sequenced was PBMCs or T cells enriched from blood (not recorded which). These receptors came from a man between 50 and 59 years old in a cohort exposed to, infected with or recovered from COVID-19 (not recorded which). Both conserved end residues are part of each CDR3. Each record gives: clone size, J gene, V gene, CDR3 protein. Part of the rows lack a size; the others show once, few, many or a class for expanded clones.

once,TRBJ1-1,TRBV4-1,CASSQGYEGLRLGTEAFF
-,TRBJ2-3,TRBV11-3,CASSSPQGSPDTQYF
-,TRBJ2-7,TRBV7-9,CASSLGGSAGYF
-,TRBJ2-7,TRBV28,CASSLSWADEQYF
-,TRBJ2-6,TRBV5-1,CASSLVVSGANVLTF
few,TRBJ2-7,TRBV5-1,CASSLGQPGQGSYEQYF
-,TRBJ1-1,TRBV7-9,CASSLTSQVPEAFF
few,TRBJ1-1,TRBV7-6,CASSLGDIINTEAFF
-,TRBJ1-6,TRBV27,CASSTGTPYNSPLHF
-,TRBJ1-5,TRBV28,CASRRSGGMPQHF
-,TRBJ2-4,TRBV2,CASSDGSDIQYF
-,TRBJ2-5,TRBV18,CASSPGGQETQYF
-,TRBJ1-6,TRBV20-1,CSASEGGQGRGSPLHF
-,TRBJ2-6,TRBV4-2,CASSQDGTGSSGANVLTF
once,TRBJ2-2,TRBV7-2,CASSPQGGGELFF
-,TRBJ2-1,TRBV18,CASSLGLAVGGEQFF
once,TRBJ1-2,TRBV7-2,CASSRDRGNYGYTF
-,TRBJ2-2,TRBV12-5,CASGLGGVNTGELFF
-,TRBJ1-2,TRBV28,CASSLSLANYGYTF
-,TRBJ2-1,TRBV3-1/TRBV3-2,CASSPRLADYNEQFF
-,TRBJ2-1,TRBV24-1,CATSDLGLAGGTYNEQFF
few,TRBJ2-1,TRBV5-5,CASSLGAGGGNLINEQFF
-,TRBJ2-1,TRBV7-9,CASRGDSHNEQFF
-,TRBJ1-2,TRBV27,CASTFLSEGGGVGGYTF